This entry concerns a single T cell receptor (beta chain). Its antigen is unidentified. This entry belongs to a study of CD4 T cells in relation to SARS-CoV-2 and coronaviruses. Study-wide points: Memory recall responses, not primary responses primed in culture, are what the assay detects. Monoreactive clones expanded significantly more to SARS-CoV-2 than crossreactive clones did.

The unexposed donors gave CD4+ T cells in about 2010-2018, prior to COVID-19. Data came from immunoSEQ multiplex PCR; TCRdb stores just in-frame clones and leaves some out. The profile shows about 59,000 clones, about nine tenths of them singletons. Germline-derived CDR1 and CDR2 are KGHSH and LQKENI. Trimming took 0 bases from V and 6 from J, leaving 8 bases between them. This CDR3 has 13 residues. The source material was memory CD4+ T cells from PBMCs. The chain has TRBV18 and TRBJ2-5, with D possibly matching TRBD1 (6 bases). The clonotype originates from a human donor in good health. Written as DNA, the CDR3 is TGTGCCAGCTCACCACCGCAGGGGCAGACCCAGTACTTC. Residues: CASSPPQGQTQYF.